These 18 T cell receptor beta chains were sequenced from one sample in a study of cytomegalovirus exposure and HLA in healthy donors. With 60 Vbeta and 13 Jbeta primers, the PCR was carried out. Produced via immunoSEQ multiplex PCR; TCRdb's table is partial and in-frame only. The sample lists about 170,000 clones, about 85% seen once, with 4.5% to 5.5% in the top ten. Material for sequencing was PBMCs. Receptors originate from a woman between 45 and 60 years old in good health and CMV-seropositive.

There are a few counts of this clone. The chain links TRBV6-4 to TRBJ1-4, with D maybe TRBD1 (6 bases). This CDR3 comprises 15 residues. CDR1 and CDR2 (germline): MRHNA, SNTAGT. Trimming took 8 bases from V and 5 from J, leaving 18 bases between them. CDR3: CASLSLDRMNEKLFF. CDR3 coding DNA: TGTGCCAGCTTGTCACTTGACAGGATGAATGAAAAACTGTTTTTT.

This clone was picked up a small number of times. The rearrangement links TRBV18 to TRBJ2-1, with 7 bases that match TRBD1. Germline CDR1 and CDR2: KGHSH and LQKENI. CDR3 length: 15 amino acids. V shed 3 bases, J shed 9 bases, and the junction held 11 bases outside the gene matches. CDR3 protein: CASSPSGTDTSEQFF. The CDR3 DNA follows: TGTGCCAGCTCACCTTCCGGGACAGACACCAGTGAGCAGTTCTTC.

The chain carries TRBV6-5 and TRBJ2-5; TRBD1 aligns across 9 bases. The DNA matches TRBJ2-7 better at its end, which makes the J call doubtful. This CDR3 comprises 15 residues. CDR1 is MNHEY, CDR2 SVGAGI, per germline. CDR3 coding DNA: TGTGCCAGCAGTTACGCCCCGGGACAGGGCTACGAGCAGTACTTC. Protein: CASSYAPGQGYEQYF.

This chain connects TRBV19 to TRBJ1-5; D is perhaps TRBD1 (5 bases). V was trimmed by 8 bases and J by 6 bases, leaving 17 bases between them. The germline V gene has CDR1 LNHDA and CDR2 SQIVND (reference sequence). This CDR3 comprises 14 residues. For the CDR3, the DNA is TGTGCCAGTGTCCCTGACAGTTCCGTTCAGCCCCAGCATTTT. Translation gives CASVPDSSVQPQHF.

The V call is TRBV7-9, the J call TRBJ1-4, with a tentative D call TRBD1 (6 bases). This CDR3 has 15 amino acids. Looked up from germline, CDR1 is SEHNR and CDR2 is FQNEAQ (reference sequence). Trimming shortened V by 2 bases and J by 3 bases, and 10 bases separated the two germline ends. CDR3 DNA: TGTGCCAGCAGCTTAACCGGACAGCCTAATGAAAAACTGTTTTTT. Amino acid sequence: CASSLTGQPNEKLFF.

This clone was seen only a few times. The J gene is TRBJ2-6, the V gene TRBV28, with D unresolved. Germline CDR1 MDHEN, CDR2 SYDVKM. This CDR3 is 15 amino acids long. V was cut by 5 bases and J by 1 base, with 9 bases left in between. CDR3 sequence (DNA): TGTGCCAGCAGTGCCCTACGTTCTGGGGCCAACGTCCTGACTTTC. Translated: CASSALRSGANVLTF.

This clone occurred a few times. The chain links TRBV19 to TRBJ1-1; D is unresolved. Deletions cut 11 bases from V and 3 bases from J, with 13 bases between. The CDR3 runs 12 residues. Germline-derived CDR1 and CDR2 are LNHDA and SQIVND (reference sequence). The CDR3 protein is CAVSGEDTEAFF. The CDR3 DNA reads TGTGCCGTCTCGGGAGAGGACACTGAAGCTTTCTTT.

V is TRBV5-4 and J is TRBJ2-2; TRBD2 aligns across 7 bases. Per the germline V gene, CDR1 is SGHNT and CDR2 is YYREEE (reference sequence). With V trimmed by 2 bases and J by 4 bases, 2 bases remained unmatched. The CDR3 runs 14 residues. The CDR3 nucleotides are TGTGCCAGCAGCTTAGCGGGGACCACCGGGGAGCTGTTTTTT. Its protein product is CASSLAGTTGELFF.

The V gene is TRBV28, the J gene TRBJ1-1; 8 bases match TRBD1. Germline lookup yields CDR1 MDHEN and CDR2 SYDVKM. The CDR3 covers 15 residues. V shed 7 bases and J 1 base; nucleotides not matched to a gene: 8. CDR3: CASKGPGTGNTEAFF. CDR3 nucleotide sequence: TGTGCCAGCAAGGGTCCCGGGACAGGGAACACTGAAGCTTTCTTT.

The chain uses TRBV5-1 and TRBJ1-3; D is uncertain. V was trimmed by 4 bases and J by 0 bases, leaving 14 bases between them. This CDR3 is 16 amino acids long. Germline lookup yields CDR1 SGHRS and CDR2 YFSETQ. CDR3 sequence (DNA): TGCGCCAGCAGCCCACGTGAGGGAGGCTCTGGAAACACCATATATTTT. It is translated as CASSPREGGSGNTIYF. The full variable domain, completed using reference TRBV5-1 and TRBJ1-3, is KAGVTQTPRYLIKTRGQQVTLSCSPISGHRSVSWYQQTPGQGLQFLFEYFSETQRNKGNFPGRFSGRQFSNSRSEMNVSTLELGDSALYLCASSPREGGSGNTIYFGEGSWLTVV.

CDR3 amino acids: CASSGSGIVDEQYF. The CDR3 nucleotides are TGTGCCAGCAGTGGGAGCGGGATAGTCGACGAGCAGTACTTC. The chain is built from TRBV25-1 and TRBJ2-7; 7 bases agree with TRBD2. This CDR3 is built from 14 residues. The V and J ends lost 4 bases and 5 bases, in that order; junction bases with no gene match: 8. Germline loops: CDR1 MGHDK, CDR2 SYGVNS.

V gene TRBV15 combines with J gene TRBJ1-2; the match to TRBD1 covers 12 bases. This CDR3 has 17 residues. The V gene's germline CDR1 is LNHNV and CDR2 YYDKDF (reference sequence). Unmatched junction bases numbered 7, after V lost 2 bases and J lost 3 bases. CDR3 coding DNA: TGTGCCACCAGCAGATTTCCCGGGACAGGGGGCGACTATGGCTACACCTTC. It encodes CATSRFPGTGGDYGYTF.

This chain uses TRBV5-1 with TRBJ2-1; 7 bases agree with TRBD2. Germline V lookup: CDR1 SGHRS, CDR2 YFSETQ. V dropped 4 bases and J dropped 8; count of bases not matched to a gene: 12. The CDR3 contains 15 residues. The CDR3 DNA sequence: TGCGCCAGCAGCGTGACTAGCCTCAGTCGAGATGAGCAGTTCTTC. It is translated as CASSVTSLSRDEQFF.

The chain couples TRBV7-3 to TRBJ2-3; 8 bases are shared with TRBD2. The trim removed 8 bases at V and 6 bases at J, leaving 13 bases unmatched. The CDR3 totals 15 residues. The germline CDR1 and CDR2 sequences are SGHTA and FQGTGA. Here the CDR3 DNA reads TGTGCCAGCGGGGAGGCAAGCGGGGGCCACGATACGCAGTATTTT. Translation gives CASGEASGGHDTQYF.

DNA of the CDR3: TGCGCCAGCACCCTCGCCGGGGGCTCCTACAATGAGCAGTTCTTC. It translates to CASTLAGGSYNEQFF. The J gene is TRBJ2-1, the V gene TRBV5-1; a weak D match, TRBD2 (6 bases). This CDR3 comprises 15 residues. Germline CDR1 SGHRS, CDR2 YFSETQ. The germline V and J ends were trimmed by 6 bases and 0 bases, with 13 bases remaining between them.

A note on this clone: At one end, the junction sequence differs from germline, possibly due to a read error. The chain recombines TRBV4-1 with TRBJ2-3; 10 bases are shared with TRBD2. Germline assignment: CDR1 MGHRA and CDR2 YSYEKL. This CDR3 spans 14 amino acids. The CDR3, as DNA: TGCGCCACCAGCGGGGGGGCCGGCACAGATACGCAGTATTTT. Its protein product is CATSGGAGTDTQYF.

The chain joins TRBV29-1 to TRBJ2-7; D is possibly TRBD2 (6 bases). CDR1 and CDR2 from the germline V gene are SQVTM and ANQGSEA. There are 14 residues in the CDR3. V gave up 4 bases and J gave up 2 bases, with 15 bases separating them. The CDR3 sequence is CSVVWLAATYEQYF. CDR3 nucleotides: TGCAGCGTTGTTTGGTTAGCGGCAACCTACGAGCAGTACTTC.

CDR3 sequence: CASSLYSGYSGNTIYF. The CDR3 DNA is TGCGCCAGCAGCCTCTACTCAGGATACTCTGGAAACACCATATATTTT. The chain links TRBV5-1 to TRBJ1-3, with D hard to call. CDR3 size: 16 residues. V gave up 4 bases and J gave up 0 bases, with 14 bases separating them. The germline gives CDR1 SGHRS, CDR2 YFSETQ.